The 5 T cell receptor beta chains reported below all come from one sample, sequenced in a study of T cell changes during pregnancy in multiple sclerosis. Repertoires were generated with immunoSEQ multiplex PCR, while TCRdb's copy carries only in-frame clones and drops some. The sample has some 87,000 clones, 90% to 95% seen once. This sample comprised peripheral blood, obtained in the second trimester of pregnancy. These TCRs come from a female donor with multiple sclerosis, enrolled in a pregnancy study.

The chain carries TRBV5-4 and TRBJ2-2, with 8 nucleotides matching TRBD2. The CDR3 runs 16 residues. Per the germline V gene, CDR1 is SGHNT and CDR2 is YYREEE (reference sequence). Trimming removed 3 bases from V and 4 bases from J; junction bases left unmatched: 8. The CDR3 region has the DNA TGTGCCAGCAGCTCTCCAGCGGGAGTTCCCACCGGGGAGCTGTTTTTT. It is translated as CASSSPAGVPTGELFF.

The chain couples TRBV20-1 to TRBJ2-3; D is undetermined. This CDR3 has 11 amino acids. Germline V gene data show CDR1 as DFQATT and CDR2 as SNEGSKA (reference sequence). V was clipped by 1 base and J by 13 bases, with 12 bases between them. CDR3 in amino acids: CSARASVDKYF. CDR3 nucleotide sequence: TGCAGTGCTAGAGCATCGGTCGATAAGTATTTT.

V usage is TRBV7-2 and J usage is TRBJ2-5; D remains unclear. The germline V gene has CDR1 SGHTA and CDR2 FQGNSA. This CDR3 has 14 amino acids. V lost 8 bases and J lost 2, with 15 bases in between. CDR3 sequence (DNA): TGTGCCAGCGGCAACCTCCCCTGGCAAGAGACCCAGTACTTC. Translating gives CASGNLPWQETQYF.

This chain connects TRBV5-8 to TRBJ1-1; tentatively, D is TRBD1 (6 bases). The V end was cut by 0 bases, the J end by 6 bases, with 9 bases between. Germline assignment: CDR1 SGHTS and CDR2 YDEGEE. The CDR3 sequence is 13 residues long. CDR3 bases: TGTGCCAGCAGCTTGGACAGGGCGTCTGAAGCTTTCTTT. Amino acid sequence: CASSLDRASEAFF.

This clone was recorded once. The CDR3 sequence is CSVTTGGRTYEQYF. As DNA, the CDR3 is TGCAGCGTTACGACAGGGGGCCGTACCTACGAGCAGTACTTC. This chain joins TRBV29-1 and TRBJ2-7; the match to TRBD1 covers 10 bases. This CDR3 is 14 amino acids long. Germline CDR1 SQVTM, CDR2 ANQGSEA. V lost 5 bases to trimming and J lost 2 bases; unmatched junction nucleotides: 6.